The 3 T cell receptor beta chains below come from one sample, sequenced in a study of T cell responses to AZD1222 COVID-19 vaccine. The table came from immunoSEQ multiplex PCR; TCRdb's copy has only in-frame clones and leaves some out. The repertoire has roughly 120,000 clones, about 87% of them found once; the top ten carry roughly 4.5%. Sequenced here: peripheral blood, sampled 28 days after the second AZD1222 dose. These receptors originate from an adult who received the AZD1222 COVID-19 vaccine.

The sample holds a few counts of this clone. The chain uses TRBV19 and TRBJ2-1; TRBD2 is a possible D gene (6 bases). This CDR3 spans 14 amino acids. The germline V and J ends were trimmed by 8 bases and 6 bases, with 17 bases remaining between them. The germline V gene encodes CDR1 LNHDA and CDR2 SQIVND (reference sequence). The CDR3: CASDPGREGNEQFF. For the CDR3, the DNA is TGTGCCAGTGATCCAGGGCGGGAAGGCAATGAGCAGTTCTTC.

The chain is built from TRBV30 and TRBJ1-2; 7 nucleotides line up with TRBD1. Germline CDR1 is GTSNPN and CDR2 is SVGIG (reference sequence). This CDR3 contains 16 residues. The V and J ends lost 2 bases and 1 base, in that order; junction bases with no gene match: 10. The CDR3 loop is CAWSWGGGTLNYGYTF. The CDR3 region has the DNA TGTGCCTGGAGTTGGGGAGGGGGCACGCTTAACTATGGCTACACCTTC. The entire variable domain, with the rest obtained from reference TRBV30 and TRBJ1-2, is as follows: SQTIHQWPATLVQPVGSPLSLECTVEGTSNPNLYWYRQAAGRGLQLLFYSVGIGQISSEVPQNLSASRPQDRQFILSSKKLLLSDSGFYLCAWSWGGGTLNYGYTFGSGTRLTVV.

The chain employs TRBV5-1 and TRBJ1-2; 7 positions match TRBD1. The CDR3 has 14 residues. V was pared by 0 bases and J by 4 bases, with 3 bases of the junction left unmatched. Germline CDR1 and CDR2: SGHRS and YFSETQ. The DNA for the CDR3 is TGCGCCAGCAGCTTGGGGGGACAGAGCTATGGCTACACCTTC. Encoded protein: CASSLGGQSYGYTF. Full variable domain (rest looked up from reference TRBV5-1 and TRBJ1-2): KAGVTQTPRYLIKTRGQQVTLSCSPISGHRSVSWYQQTPGQGLQFLFEYFSETQRNKGNFPGRFSGRQFSNSRSEMNVSTLELGDSALYLCASSLGGQSYGYTFGSGTRLTVV.